The source of this T cell receptor beta chain is a study of Graves' ophthalmopathy and Graves' hyperthyroidism (dated by TCRdb to the late 2010s). A note on the overall study: Peripheral blood was collected before any treatment was given, at the time of initial diagnosis. The study used TCR beta repertoire signatures to distinguish Graves' ophthalmopathy from Graves' hyperthyroidism and to predict progression to ophthalmopathy. In total, approximately 140 blood samples were TCR-sequenced: 43 ophthalmopathy, over 70 hyperthyroidism and some 17 hyperthyroidism-to-ophthalmopathy patients. To explore V-J signatures that separate ophthalmopathy from hyperthyroidism, a discovery set of 95 to 100 patients was enrolled, consisting of fewer than 45 with ophthalmopathy and under 65 with stable hyperthyroidism. For independent validation, a separate cohort was made up of some 18 hyperthyroidism patients plus 17 patients who later progressed from hyperthyroidism to ophthalmopathy. In five or six hyperthyroidism patients, the T-cell repertoires found in thyroid tissue were compared with those found in blood. Following sampling, methimazole starting at 30 mg daily was administered to hyperthyroidism patients, and high-dose intravenous methylprednisolone was administered to ophthalmopathy patients. The 80 to 100 discovery patients were randomly divided into training and test sets at a 7:3 ratio.

For repertoire sequencing, the TCR beta CDR3 regions were amplified from RNA transcripts. HTBI primers and the Qiagen OneStep RT-PCR kit were used in a first-round RT-PCR, which was followed by a second-round multiplex PCR, size selection and purification. Sequencing of the libraries was carried out on an Illumina HiSeq2000 in paired-end mode with 100 bp reads. Regarding the original processing steps: Reads were processed with SOAPnuke, discarding reads with adapters, uncalled bases, mean Phred below 15, or no exact constant-primer or identifier match. COPE v1.2.5 was used to merge high-quality paired reads. Clonotypes were defined as unique nucleotide sequences and were aligned to IMGT TRB V, D and J references using MiTCR v1.1. Only V-J combinations with frequency above 0.0001 were analysed, covering approximately 99% of repertoires. For each V-J combination, a TCR clonal expansion and chaos score was defined as F50 clonal expansion divided by the chaos observed in the TCRdist matrix. Features were reduced by Welch's t-statistics and random forest to over ten V-J combinations, which fed a naive Bayes classifier. The Morisita-Horn index was used to measure how similar the thyroid and blood repertoires were. TCRdb reprocessing: public reads trimmed at Q25 with fastp, clones called with MiXCR, in-frame beta chains kept. When rows share a CDR3 protein, they turn into one entry using the most common DNA and genes. TCRdb's processing, not the study's, gives the V and J calls here. Counted in this sample were fewer than 600,000 distinct CDR3 sequences; under 15% of them appeared once. Jointly, the top ten make up 9.8% of the sample.

The ophthalmopathy patients had moderately to severely active disease, with a Clinical Activity Score of 3 or higher, a NOSPECS grade of 4 or higher, and a disease duration of less than 3 months. Anyone with other autoimmune diseases, uncontrolled infections, pregnancy or lactation was excluded from the study. Clinical symptoms, serum thyroxine, TRAb, thyroid ultrasound and orbital computed tomography were used for diagnosis. Using Ficoll-Paque density gradient centrifugation, PBMCs were isolated from 10 ml of fresh peripheral blood. Total RNA was extracted with Trizol reagent and quality-checked on an Agilent 2100 Bioanalyzer. Overall study results and their limits: No statistical method was used to set the sample size in advance, and the investigators knew which group each participant was assigned to. The 13-signature model separated ophthalmopathy from stable hyperthyroidism with over 85% sensitivity and 81% to 82% specificity in cross-validation, and 80%/75% in the test set. In validation, the model predicted ophthalmopathy progression with 55% to 71% sensitivity and 72% to 80% specificity; roughly 11 predicted patients were CT-confirmed with GO in a median of approximately six months. Among expanded thyroid clonotypes with frequency above 0.001, most also showed up in blood, which suggests that blood repertoires may reflect the thyroid immune response.

CDR3 length: 15 amino acids, cysteine to phenylalanine. Only the CDR3 region is kept as DNA, spanning 45 bases read in frame from base 1. V and J lose 3 bases and 3 bases, and a span of 14 bases separates them. CDR1 and CDR2, per the germline V gene (reference sequence), are LNHNV and YYDKDF. This clonotype turned up a few times. The target of this receptor is not known. Nothing much larger sits one base from this clone, and base qualities are not available. Recombination linked TRBV15 to TRBJ1-1, with TRBD1 as a weak D call on 5 bases. Sequenced material: blood. This receptor was obtained from a woman aged 30 to 39 with Graves' ophthalmopathy. Donor details come from another sample of the same person, matched by shared clones. CDR3 sequence: CATSSGRGSHTEAFF. The sequence in DNA is TGTGCCACCAGCAGCGGAAGGGGCAGTCACACTGAAGCTTTCTTT.